These 25 T cell receptor beta chains were sequenced from one sample in a study of blood T cell repertoires in COVID-19 (dated by TCRdb to 2018 to 2021). Library preparation employed the immunoSEQ multiplex PCR assay. The table comes from immuneACCESS by way of TCRdb, which keeps in-frame sequences with V and J called. Part of the clones is missing from these tables; in studies checked, under half for an unresolved V gene and the rest for unknown reasons. The sample table lists 250,000 to 300,000 clones, less than 90% of them with a count of one. 3.5% to 5.5% of the sample rests with the top ten. Sequenced: peripheral blood. The receptors derive from a man between 60 and 75 years old who had recovered from COVID-19.

This chain links TRBV4-2 with TRBJ1-6; 7 positions agree with TRBD1. Germline V gene lookup returns CDR1 LGHNA and CDR2 YNFKEQ. J gave up 1 base and V 4 bases, and 10 bases lay outside the gene matches. This CDR3 spans 18 amino acids. The DNA of the CDR3 is TGTGCCAGCAGCCGGCTAGCAGGGGGAGAGTCCTATAATTCACCCCTCCACTTT. As protein: CASSRLAGGESYNSPLHF.

The chain combines TRBV10-3 with TRBJ2-1; 10 nucleotides line up with TRBD2. Germline CDR1 is ENHRY and CDR2 is SYGVKD. Losses at the gene ends were 5 bases for V and 6 bases for J; bases not matched to a gene: 7. This CDR3 is 15 amino acids long. In DNA form, the CDR3 reads TGTGCCATCAGTTTTACTAGCGGGGAGTTCAATGAGCAGTTCTTC. The encoded protein is CAISFTSGEFNEQFF.

This clone appeared a few times. This specimen includes other DNA sequences encoding the same CDR3. The genes are TRBV5-1 and TRBJ1-1, with D unresolved. The V gene lost 0 bases and the J gene lost 0 bases, with 6 bases spanning the gap. The CDR3 runs 14 residues. Germline lookup yields CDR1 SGHRS and CDR2 YFSETQ. CDR3 in amino acids: CASSLASMNTEAFF. The CDR3 DNA follows: TGCGCCAGCAGCTTGGCTAGCATGAACACTGAAGCTTTCTTT. Variable domain in full (rest from reference TRBV5-1 and TRBJ1-1): KAGVTQTPRYLIKTRGQQVTLSCSPISGHRSVSWYQQTPGQGLQFLFEYFSETQRNKGNFPGRFSGRQFSNSRSEMNVSTLELGDSALYLCASSLASMNTEAFFGQGTRLTVV.

CDR3 sequence reads: CASSQPLANEQFF. The CDR3 nucleotides read TGTGCCAGCAGCCAACCCCTAGCGAATGAGCAGTTCTTC. The chain uses TRBV3-1 (or the pseudogene TRBV3-2) and TRBJ2-1, with D maybe TRBD2 (6 bases). V was pared by 2 bases and J by 7 bases, with 9 bases between. The germline V gene encodes CDR1 LGHDT and CDR2 YNNKEL (reference sequence). This CDR3 is 13 amino acids long.

A single count supports this clone. The rearrangement joins TRBV5-1 to TRBJ2-2, with D possibly being TRBD2 (5 bases). This CDR3 has 15 amino acids. CDR1 is SGHRS, CDR2 YFSETQ, per germline. The ends were cut back, 6 bases at V and 5 bases at J, with 17 bases in the middle. In DNA, the CDR3 is TGCGCCAGCAACACCGAGGGAGTTGGGACCGGGGAGCTGTTTTTT. It yields the protein CASNTEGVGTGELFF.

The chain is built from TRBV5-1 and TRBJ2-2; 8 bases map to TRBD1. Per the germline V gene, CDR1 is SGHRS and CDR2 is YFSETQ. After removal of 4 bases from V and 2 bases from J, the junction contained 10 bases not matched to a gene. CDR3 length: 17 residues. The CDR3 loop is CASSTYRQGRNTGELFF. In nucleotides, the CDR3 is TGCGCCAGCAGCACATATAGACAGGGGCGTAACACCGGGGAGCTGTTTTTT. Full variable domain (missing parts from reference TRBV5-1 and TRBJ2-2): KAGVTQTPRYLIKTRGQQVTLSCSPISGHRSVSWYQQTPGQGLQFLFEYFSETQRNKGNFPGRFSGRQFSNSRSEMNVSTLELGDSALYLCASSTYRQGRNTGELFFGEGSRLTVL.

The CDR3 sequence is CASSLSVVGGANTGELFF. The CDR3 region has the DNA TGTGCCAGCAGCTTATCCGTCGTCGGAGGTGCGAACACCGGGGAGCTGTTTTTT. The chain couples TRBV7-8 to TRBJ2-2, with a tentative D call TRBD2 (5 bases). V was cut by 2 bases and J by 0 bases, with 16 bases left in between. CDR1 and CDR2 (germline): SGHVS, FQNEAQ. The CDR3 runs 18 residues.

The rearrangement links TRBV7-5 to TRBJ1-5; the D segment call TRBD1 is taken from the table without a DNA check. TRBV7-5 constitutes a pseudogene. This CDR3 spans 23 amino acids. Here the CDR3 reads CVRSPGPTGGKILGSNSNQPQHF. In nucleotides, the CDR3 is TGTGTCAGAAGCCCCGGCCCGACAGGGGGTAAGATTTTGGGGTCCAATAGCAATCAGCCCCAGCATTTT.

This chain links TRBV7-2 with TRBJ2-7, with 13 bases fitting TRBD2. Germline V gene data show CDR1 as SGHTA and CDR2 as FQGNSA. This CDR3 has 18 amino acids. V trimming: 5 bases; J trimming: 2 bases; junction bases outside the gene matches: 12. The CDR3 DNA sequence: TGTGCCAGCAGCATCTGGACTAGCGGGAGCGTCCTTCCCTACGAGCAGTACTTC. The encoded protein is CASSIWTSGSVLPYEQYF.

The chain joins TRBV19 to TRBJ2-5; 8 bases agree with TRBD1. There are 18 residues in the CDR3. Germline V CDR1 and CDR2: LNHDA, SQIVND (reference sequence). The V segment lost 4 bases and the J segment 7 bases; nucleotides outside the gene matches: 20. The CDR3 is CASSNSHTADRERGTQYF. DNA for the CDR3: TGTGCCAGTAGTAATTCCCATACCGCGGACAGGGAAAGGGGGACCCAGTACTTC.

This clone is a singleton in its sample. The J gene is TRBJ1-1, the V gene TRBV4-2; D gene uncertain. CDR3 length equals 16 residues. V was trimmed by 4 bases and J by 2 bases, leaving 17 bases between them. From germline, CDR1 is LGHNA and CDR2 YNFKEQ. The CDR3 DNA reads TGTGCCAGCAGCCCCGTGGGCTCAGGAGGAAACACTGAAGCTTTCTTT. Translated, it gives CASSPVGSGGNTEAFF.

Worth noting for this clone: A clone one base away is much larger, so this may be a read error. The chain employs TRBV7-3 and TRBJ1-1, with D maybe TRBD1 (5 bases). V lost 3 bases and J lost 1, with 6 bases in between. This CDR3 region has 13 residues. The germline V gene has CDR1 SGHTA and CDR2 FQGTGA. CDR3 nucleotides: TGTGCCAGCAGCTTCACAGGGAACACTGAAGCTTTCTTT. Protein: CASSFTGNTEAFF.

V gene TRBV3-1 (or the pseudogene TRBV3-2) combines with J gene TRBJ1-4, with D perhaps matching TRBD1 (6 bases). V shed 3 bases and J shed 8 bases, with 13 bases lying between them. The CDR3 has 14 amino acids. Germline assignment: CDR1 LGHDT and CDR2 YNNKEL (reference sequence). The CDR3 region has the DNA TGTGCCAGCAGCCACTCAACAGGGAGCGAAAAACTGTTTTTT. This codes for CASSHSTGSEKLFF.

The rearrangement uses TRBV11-2 and TRBJ1-5; weak D call: TRBD1 (6 bases). The CDR3 contains 15 residues. Germline loops: CDR1 SGHAT, CDR2 FQNNGV. Trimming shortened V by 3 bases and J by 3 bases, and 12 bases separated the two germline ends. CDR3 in amino acids: CASSFGGGDNQPQHF. The CDR3 region has the DNA TGTGCCAGCAGCTTTGGAGGGGGGGACAATCAGCCCCAGCATTTT.

CDR3 region: CASSQEGAGLLNYGYTF. The CDR3, as DNA: TGCGCCAGCAGCCAAGAGGGGGCAGGGCTACTAAACTATGGCTACACCTTC. The V call is TRBV4-1, the J call TRBJ1-2, with TRBD1 as a possible D gene (6 bases). Germline V gives CDR1 MGHRA, CDR2 YSYEKL. CDR3 length: 17 amino acids. The ends were cut back, 0 bases at V and 2 bases at J, with 16 bases in the middle.

The rearrangement joins TRBV6-2 or TRBV6-3 to TRBJ2-7; TRBD2 aligns across 8 bases. With 2 bases clipped from V and 6 bases from J, the junction kept 21 bases outside the gene matches. Looked up from germline, CDR1 is MNHEY and CDR2 is SVGEGT. The length of the CDR3 is 19 residues. The CDR3 bases are TGTGCCAGCAGTTACCTGGTTGGAGGGCTGCGGGAGGTCTTCGCCGAGCAGTACTTC. This sequence encodes CASSYLVGGLREVFAEQYF.

The V and J genes are TRBV19 and TRBJ2-1; perhaps TRBD1 as D (6 bases). The germline V gene has CDR1 LNHDA and CDR2 SQIVND (reference sequence). V was trimmed by 9 bases and J by 9 bases, leaving 15 bases between them. The CDR3 runs 12 residues. This CDR3 reads CASQGQLAEQFF. The DNA of the CDR3 is TGTGCCAGCCAGGGGCAGCTTGCTGAGCAGTTCTTC.

The rearrangement uses TRBV9 and TRBJ2-7; weak D call: TRBD2 (7 bases). In germline, CDR1 is SGDLS, CDR2 YYNGEE. The CDR3 extends over 15 amino acids. V lost 2 bases to trimming and J lost 5 bases, with 17 bases between them. In DNA form, the CDR3 reads TGTGCCAGCAGCGTCGGGGGGACACCCCGCGACGAGCAGTACTTC. This encodes CASSVGGTPRDEQYF.

The chain employs TRBV19 and TRBJ2-1; 8 nucleotides match TRBD1. V was clipped by 4 bases and J by 6 bases; unmatched bases: 11. This CDR3 contains 16 residues. The germline gives CDR1 LNHDA, CDR2 SQIVND (reference sequence). The chain's CDR3 is CASSKIRDRSSNEQFF. The CDR3 DNA sequence: TGTGCCAGTAGTAAAATCCGGGACAGGTCCAGCAATGAGCAGTTCTTC.

The rearrangement uses TRBV5-1 and TRBJ2-6, with 8 bases that match TRBD2. From germline, CDR1 is SGHRS and CDR2 YFSETQ. V was clipped by 3 bases and J by 2 bases; unmatched bases: 4. The CDR3 is 16 residues long. Here the CDR3 reads CASSSTSGPGANVLTF. The CDR3 region has the DNA TGCGCCAGCAGCTCTACTAGCGGCCCTGGGGCCAACGTCCTGACTTTC. The full variable domain, in which reference TRBV5-1 and TRBJ2-6 provide the parts outside the CDR3, is KAGVTQTPRYLIKTRGQQVTLSCSPISGHRSVSWYQQTPGQGLQFLFEYFSETQRNKGNFPGRFSGRQFSNSRSEMNVSTLELGDSALYLCASSSTSGPGANVLTFGAGSRLTVL.

The chain employs TRBV27 and TRBJ2-5, with D hard to call. Germline CDR1 MNHEY, CDR2 SMNVEV (reference sequence). Trimming left V 7 bases short and J 5 bases short, with 11 bases between. The CDR3 sequence is 12 residues long. The CDR3 sequence: CASTLFEETQYF. The CDR3 nucleotides are TGTGCCAGCACCCTCTTCGAGGAGACCCAGTACTTC.

The chain joins TRBV2 to TRBJ2-3; 11 bases line up with TRBD1. Germline trimming cut 8 bases from V and 3 bases from J; bases unmatched to any gene: 7. Germline CDR1 is SNHLY and CDR2 is FYNNEI. The CDR3 consists of 15 residues. The CDR3 region is CASPRTGGQTDTQYF. CDR3 sequence (DNA): TGTGCCAGCCCCAGGACAGGGGGCCAGACAGATACGCAGTATTTT. The whole variable domain, remainder taken from reference TRBV2 and TRBJ2-3, is EPEVTQTPSHQVTQMGQEVILRCVPISNHLYFYWYRQILGQKVEFLVSFYNNEISEKSEIFDDQFSVERPDGSNFTLKIRSTKLEDSAMYFCASPRTGGQTDTQYFGPGTRLTVL.

This chain uses TRBV9 with TRBJ2-7, with D tentatively TRBD2 (5 bases). The germline CDR1 and CDR2 sequences are SGDLS and YYNGEE. This CDR3 is built from 14 residues. V was shortened by 3 bases and J by 6 bases, with 16 bases between the two germline ends. CDR3 coding DNA: TGTGCCAGCAGCGGGACCGGGAAGGCTAGCGAGCAGTACTTC. This sequence encodes CASSGTGKASEQYF.

The chain couples TRBV29-1 to TRBJ2-1, with 9 bases lining up with TRBD1. After removal of 1 base from V and 4 bases from J, the junction contained 14 bases not matched to a gene. The germline V gene encodes CDR1 SQVTM and CDR2 ANQGSEA. The CDR3 consists of 18 residues. CDR3 in DNA: TGCAGCGTTGAAGGAGAGGCTACCGGGACAGGGATGTACAATGAGCAGTTCTTC. As protein: CSVEGEATGTGMYNEQFF.

The rearrangement joins TRBV12-3 or TRBV12-4 to TRBJ1-2; no reliable D call. The CDR3 is 13 amino acids. V shed 6 bases and J shed 7 bases, with 15 bases lying between them. CDR3 in amino acids: CASRGGVSSGYTF. The CDR3 nucleotides read TGTGCCAGCAGGGGCGGGGTTTCCTCTGGCTACACCTTC.